This T cell receptor beta chain was recovered during a study of shared clonotypes between healthy human individuals. Turning to the study itself: Per donor, CD8 memory used one plate, CD8 naive used two, CD4 memory used three and CD4 naive used three.

To note about this clone: The antigen remains unidentified.

DNA at about 190 ng, 25,000 to 35,000 T cell genomes, went into sorted-subset replicate PCRs. Method: immunoSEQ multiplex PCR; TCRdb's copy keeps in-frame clones and lacks some. The sample holds about 1.1 million clones; 70% to 80% are singletons and the top ten take 0.7% to 0.95%. Points from the study as a whole: Naive subsets, compared against memory subsets, generally had larger estimated richness values.

The CDR3 has 14 residues. CDR1 is SNHLY and CDR2 is FYNNEI in the germline V gene. V lost 3 bases to trimming and J lost 6 bases; unmatched junction nucleotides: 4. Sequenced sample: memory CD4+ T cells from PBMCs. Described subset: CD45RA-negative fraction. The V call is TRBV2, the J call TRBJ1-5; 8 nucleotides agree with TRBD1. The receptor was isolated from a man aged 18 to 30 in good health. Some clones in this sample may be carry-over from other donors' samples. The CDR3 protein is CASSEPGGFQPQHF. The CDR3 coding sequence is TGTGCCAGCAGTGAGCCAGGGGGCTTTCAGCCCCAGCATTTT. Combining the CDR3 with reference TRBV2 and TRBJ1-5 gives the whole variable domain EPEVTQTPSHQVTQMGQEVILRCVPISNHLYFYWYRQILGQKVEFLVSFYNNEISEKSEIFDDQFSVERPDGSNFTLKIRSTKLEDSAMYFCASSEPGGFQPQHFGDGTRLSIL.